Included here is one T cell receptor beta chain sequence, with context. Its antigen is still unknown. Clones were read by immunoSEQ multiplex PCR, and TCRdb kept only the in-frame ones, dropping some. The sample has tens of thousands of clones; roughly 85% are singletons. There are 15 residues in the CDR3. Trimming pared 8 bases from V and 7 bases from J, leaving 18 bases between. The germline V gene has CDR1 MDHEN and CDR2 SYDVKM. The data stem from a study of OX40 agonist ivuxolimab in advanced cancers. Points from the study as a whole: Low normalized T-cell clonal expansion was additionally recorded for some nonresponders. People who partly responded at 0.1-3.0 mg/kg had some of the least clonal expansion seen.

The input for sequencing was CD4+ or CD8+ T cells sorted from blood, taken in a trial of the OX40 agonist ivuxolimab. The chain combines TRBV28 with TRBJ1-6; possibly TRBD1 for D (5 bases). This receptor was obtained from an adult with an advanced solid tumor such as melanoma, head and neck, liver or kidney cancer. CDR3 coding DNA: TGTGCCAGCCGAGGGCAAGGGGAGGGAAATTCACCCCTCCACTTT. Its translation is CASRGQGEGNSPLHF.